This TCR beta chain was identified in a study of Ad26.COV2.S vaccination and SARS-CoV-2 variants. Background on the study: Intramuscular Ad26.COV2.S at 5x10^10 or 1x10^11 viral particles.

The ends were cut back, 6 bases at V and 2 bases at J, with 11 bases in the middle. The CDR3 spans 14 residues. CDR1 KGHSH and CDR2 LQKENI come from the germline V gene. Treatment denoted: around 19 received Ad26.COV2.S at low or high dose, single or two shots; 5 received placebo; per-sample allocation not given. The study sampled participants on day 63 after the first vaccine or placebo injection. Within Boston, the person who donated was an adult of 18-55 years. Vaccination used an Ad26 vector expressing Wuhan-strain SARS-CoV-2 spike. Data came from immunoSEQ multiplex PCR; TCRdb stores just in-frame clones and leaves some out. The repertoire has around 320,000 clones, about 82% of them found once; the top ten carry 1.5% to 2.5%.

The TCR originated in a person between 18 and 60 years old who received the Ad26.COV2.S COVID-19 vaccine or a placebo. The V and J genes are TRBV18 and TRBJ1-3, with unresolved D. The sequences come from peripheral blood, collected in a trial of Ad26.COV2.S vaccine versus placebo. The CDR3 loop is CASSPGSTGNTIYF. CDR3 DNA: TGTGCCAGCTCCCCGGGGTCAACTGGAAACACCATATATTTT. The full variable domain, with the rest looked up from reference TRBV18 and TRBJ1-3, is NAGVMQNPRHLVRRRGQEARLRCSPMKGHSHVYWYRQLPEEGLKFMVYLQKENIIDESGMPKERFSAEFPKEGPSILRIQQVVRGDSAAYFCASSPGSTGNTIYFGEGSWLTVV.